These 24 T cell receptor beta chains were sequenced from one sample in a study of shared clonotypes between healthy human individuals. Assay: immunoSEQ multiplex PCR; the TCRdb copy retains only in-frame clones and omits some. The sample consists of about 530,000 clones, around 79% of them appearing once. Sequencing used PBMCs. All receptors derive from a middle-aged woman in good health. Some clones in this sample may be carry-over from other donors' samples.

The V call is TRBV29-1, the J call TRBJ2-7; D unresolved. Germline V gene lookup returns CDR1 SQVTM and CDR2 ANQGSEA. V was shortened by 4 bases and J by 3 bases, with 10 bases between the two germline ends. The CDR3 spans 12 residues. CDR3 residues: CSVGHGYYEQYF. CDR3 nucleotides: TGCAGCGTTGGACACGGGTACTACGAGCAGTACTTC.

J is TRBJ2-1 and V is TRBV5-1; weak D call: TRBD1 (5 bases). This CDR3 region has 15 residues. CDR1 is SGHRS, CDR2 YFSETQ, per germline. V was shortened by 5 bases and J by 7 bases, with 19 bases between the two germline ends. As DNA, the CDR3 is TGCGCCAGCAGAGTCCAGGGCCACCTTGGGAATGAGCAGTTCTTC. It is translated as CASRVQGHLGNEQFF.

This clone was detected many times. This chain uses TRBV7-8 with TRBJ1-2; 11 bases match TRBD1. The CDR3 has 17 residues. The J segment lost 6 bases and the V segment lost 6 bases, leaving 15 bases of the junction unmatched. Germline CDR1 reads SGHVS; CDR2 reads FQNEAQ. CDR3 sequence reads: CASSALTGTGGLHGYTF. The CDR3 DNA sequence: TGTGCCAGCAGTGCCCTAACTGGGACAGGGGGACTACATGGCTACACCTTC.

The genes are TRBV2 and TRBJ2-7; a weak D match, TRBD2 (5 bases). V was pared by 7 bases and J by 1 base, with 14 bases between. This CDR3 has 14 amino acids. Germline loops: CDR1 SNHLY, CDR2 FYNNEI. CDR3 in DNA: TGTGCCAGCAACGGCCAGGAGGTATCCTACGAGCAGTACTTC. The encoded protein is CASNGQEVSYEQYF.

There are a few counts of this clone. The genes are TRBV19 and TRBJ1-5; weak D call: TRBD1 (6 bases). CDR1 LNHDA and CDR2 SQIVND come from the germline V gene (reference sequence). The CDR3 is made up of 15 amino acids. Trimming cost V 1 base and J 4 bases, with 11 bases left between them. The CDR3 loop reads CASSIAGQINQPQHF. The DNA for the CDR3 is TGTGCCAGTAGTATAGCCGGACAGATAAATCAGCCCCAGCATTTT.

This chain links TRBV27 with TRBJ2-1, with D possibly matching TRBD2 (6 bases). The CDR3 is 14 residues long. The germline gives CDR1 MNHEY, CDR2 SMNVEV (reference sequence). The germline V and J ends were trimmed by 7 bases and 3 bases, with 13 bases remaining between them. The CDR3 sequence: CASTPAGGYNEQFF. CDR3 coding DNA: TGTGCCAGCACTCCAGCGGGTGGCTACAATGAGCAGTTCTTC.

The table lists this clone with a few counts. The chain uses TRBV2 and TRBJ2-1, with TRBD2 matching over 11 bases. Germline V lookup: CDR1 SNHLY, CDR2 FYNNEI. The CDR3 extends over 14 amino acids. J gave up 10 bases and V 7 bases, and 9 bases lay outside the gene matches. As DNA, the CDR3 is TGTGCCAGCACTGGGGCTAGCGGGAGGTGGGAGCAGTTCTTC. This translates into CASTGASGRWEQFF.

To note about this clone: The sample has other DNA sequences that encode this CDR3 too. The chain has TRBV20-1 and TRBJ2-3; weak D call: TRBD2 (5 bases). Germline V gene data show CDR1 as DFQATT and CDR2 as SNEGSKA (reference sequence). The CDR3 covers 11 residues. The ends were cut back, 1 base at V and 6 bases at J, with 5 bases in the middle. CDR3 nucleotide sequence: TGCAGTGCTAGAGTAGCGGATACGCAGTATTTT. Translated, it gives CSARVADTQYF.

V gene TRBV6-6 combines with J gene TRBJ2-3; TRBD1 aligns across 10 bases. CDR3 length: 16 amino acids. CDR1 is MNHNY, CDR2 SVGAGI, per germline (reference sequence). V lost 6 bases and J lost 1; bases outside the gene matches: 7. The CDR3: CASRSSDRGGTDTQYF. The CDR3 DNA follows: TGTGCCAGCAGATCTTCGGACAGGGGGGGCACAGATACGCAGTATTTT.

A remark on this clone: A much bigger clone sits one base away, suggesting this may be a read error. This sample also contains other DNA sequences that code for the same CDR3. This chain uses TRBV6-4 with TRBJ2-1; D is unclear. The CDR3 is made up of 13 amino acids. V lost 0 bases and J 5 bases, leaving 5 bases between the germline ends. Germline CDR1 and CDR2: MRHNA and SNTAGT. In nucleotides, the CDR3 is TGTGCCAGCAGTGACTCCGACAACAATGAGCAGTTCTTC. Encoded protein: CASSDSDNNEQFF.

V usage is TRBV7-2 and J usage is TRBJ2-3; 8 bases align to TRBD1. The CDR3 is 14 amino acids. Germline V gene lookup returns CDR1 SGHTA and CDR2 FQGNSA. Trimming at V came to 4 bases and at J to 3 bases, leaving 3 bases not matched to a gene. The CDR3 DNA sequence: TGTGCCAGCAGCTGGACAGGGAGAACAGATACGCAGTATTTT. Residues: CASSWTGRTDTQYF.

The chain uses TRBV7-6 and TRBJ2-1; tentatively, D is TRBD2 (5 bases). The ends were cut back, 1 base at V and 8 bases at J, with 15 bases in the middle. CDR1 is SGHVS and CDR2 is FNYEAQ in the germline V gene. The CDR3 has 15 residues. CDR3 loop: CASSLVLARWDEQFF. The CDR3 DNA follows: TGTGCCAGCAGCTTAGTCCTAGCCAGATGGGATGAGCAGTTCTTC.

The chain links TRBV19 to TRBJ1-4, with 8 bases aligning to TRBD1. With V trimmed by 9 bases and J by 0 bases, 6 bases remained unmatched. Germline CDR1 and CDR2: LNHDA and SQIVND (reference sequence). The CDR3 is 15 residues long. The CDR3 sequence: CASRGPAATNEKLFF. CDR3 sequence (DNA): TGTGCCAGCAGGGGGCCCGCAGCAACTAATGAAAAACTGTTTTTT. Full variable domain (remainder filled in from reference TRBV19 and TRBJ1-4): DGGITQSPKYLFRKEGQNVTLSCEQNLNHDAMYWYRQDPGQGLRLIYYSQIVNDFQKGDIAEGYSVSREKKESFPLTVTSAQKNPTAFYLCASRGPAATNEKLFFGSGTQLSVL.

The rearrangement links TRBV4-3 to TRBJ2-1, with TRBD2 matching over 11 bases. The CDR3 is 18 amino acids. Trimming removed 0 bases from V and 3 bases from J; junction bases left unmatched: 7. Germline assignment: CDR1 LGHNA and CDR2 YSLEER. Written as DNA, the CDR3 is TGCGCCAGCAGCCAAGATCGGCCGGGACTAGCGGTCTACAATGAGCAGTTCTTC. Translated: CASSQDRPGLAVYNEQFF.

The J gene is TRBJ1-1, the V gene TRBV19; the D gene is possibly TRBD1 (6 bases). CDR3 length: 17 residues. The V gene lost 3 bases and the J gene lost 0 bases, with 17 bases spanning the gap. Germline V gene lookup returns CDR1 LNHDA and CDR2 SQIVND (reference sequence). CDR3 DNA sequence: TGTGCCAGTAGTATCGGGGCAGGGGTGGGTGTGAACACTGAAGCTTTCTTT. This translates into CASSIGAGVGVNTEAFF.

The chain joins TRBV28 to TRBJ2-1; the match to TRBD2 covers 7 bases. The trim removed 4 bases at V and 7 bases at J, leaving 7 bases unmatched. Germline V gene sequence: CDR1 MDHEN, CDR2 SYDVKM. The CDR3 has 14 residues. Here the CDR3 reads CASSWRSGTNEQFF. In DNA form, the CDR3 reads TGTGCCAGCAGTTGGAGAAGCGGGACTAATGAGCAGTTCTTC. Based on the CDR3 plus reference TRBV28 and TRBJ2-1, the full variable domain is DVKVTQSSRYLVKRTGEKVFLECVQDMDHENMFWYRQDPGLGLRLIYFSYDVKMKEKGDIPEGYSVSREKKERFSLILESASTNQTSMYLCASSWRSGTNEQFFGPGTRLTVL.

This clone was seen only once. V is TRBV19 and J is TRBJ2-7; tentative D call: TRBD1 (5 bases). Germline V gene data show CDR1 as LNHDA and CDR2 as SQIVND (reference sequence). V was shortened by 5 bases and J by 0 bases, with 8 bases between the two germline ends. The CDR3 sequence is 13 residues long. The CDR3 bases are TGTGCCAGTAGTCCGACAGTCTCCTACGAGCAGTACTTC. The encoded protein is CASSPTVSYEQYF.

The chain employs TRBV27 and TRBJ2-7, with TRBD2 identical over 7 bases. This CDR3 has 17 amino acids. V shed 6 bases, J shed 6 bases, and the junction held 20 bases outside the gene matches. CDR1 and CDR2 (germline): MNHEY, SMNVEV (reference sequence). CDR3 sequence: CASSHLLAGVGVGEQYF. The CDR3 nucleotides are TGTGCCAGCAGCCATCTTCTGGCGGGAGTCGGTGTTGGCGAGCAGTACTTC.

J is TRBJ1-1 and V is TRBV18; TRBD1 matches at 9 bases. The CDR3 sequence is 15 residues long. Germline CDR1 reads KGHSH; CDR2 reads LQKENI. The J segment lost 1 base and the V segment lost 6 bases, leaving 6 bases of the junction unmatched. CDR3 bases: TGTGCCAGCTCCCTCACACAGGGGGCGAACACTGAAGCTTTCTTT. Its protein product is CASSLTQGANTEAFF. Together with reference TRBV18 and TRBJ1-1, the CDR3 gives the full variable domain: NAGVMQNPRHLVRRRGQEARLRCSPMKGHSHVYWYRQLPEEGLKFMVYLQKENIIDESGMPKERFSAEFPKEGPSILRIQQVVRGDSAAYFCASSLTQGANTEAFFGQGTRLTVV.

This clone was counted between two and nine times. The rearrangement links TRBV7-3 to TRBJ2-1; 7 bases line up with TRBD1. CDR1 and CDR2 (germline): SGHTA, FQGTGA. V dropped 4 bases and J dropped 1; count of bases not matched to a gene: 7. CDR3 length equals 16 residues. The CDR3 DNA reads as TGTGCCAGCAGCTCTTCTCCGACAGGGTCCTACAATGAGCAGTTCTTC. It is translated as CASSSSPTGSYNEQFF.

The chain carries TRBV21-1 and TRBJ2-1; no DNA check was done on the table's D call, TRBD2. TRBV21-1 is annotated as a pseudogene. The CDR3 has 17 residues. In DNA, the CDR3 is TGTGCCAGCAGCAAAGAGGGAGCGGGAGTTCCCTACAATGAGCAGTTCTTC. It yields the protein CASSKEGAGVPYNEQFF.

This rearrangement joins TRBV27 to TRBJ2-7; TRBD1 matches 9 bases. The CDR3 has 14 residues. With V trimmed by 4 bases and J by 3 bases, 4 bases remained unmatched. Germline CDR1 is MNHEY and CDR2 is SMNVEV (reference sequence). In DNA form, the CDR3 reads TGTGCCAGCAGTTGGGGGACAGGGAGCTACGAGCAGTACTTC. This sequence encodes CASSWGTGSYEQYF.

The rearrangement links TRBV5-4 to TRBJ2-3; 14 nucleotides match TRBD2. The germline V gene encodes CDR1 SGHNT and CDR2 YYREEE (reference sequence). CDR3 size: 16 residues. V lost 4 bases, J lost 6 bases, and 7 bases stayed unmatched. This chain's CDR3 is CASSGQGLAGVDTQYF. The CDR3 nucleotides are TGTGCCAGCAGCGGACAGGGACTAGCGGGAGTGGATACGCAGTATTTT. The variable domain in full, with the rest retrieved from reference TRBV5-4 and TRBJ2-3, is ETGVTQSPTHLIKTRGQQVTLRCSSQSGHNTVSWYQQALGQGPQFIFQYYREEENGRGNFPPRFSGLQFPNYSSELNVNALELDDSALYLCASSGQGLAGVDTQYFGPGTRLTVL.

This chain joins TRBV25-1 and TRBJ2-5; the D is unclear. Germline values: CDR1 MGHDK, CDR2 SYGVNS. The CDR3 spans 13 residues. Deletions cut 8 bases from V and 9 bases from J, with 19 bases between. CDR3: CASSWLHTSSQYF. As DNA, the CDR3 is TGTGCCAGCTCTTGGTTGCACACAAGCTCCCAGTACTTC.